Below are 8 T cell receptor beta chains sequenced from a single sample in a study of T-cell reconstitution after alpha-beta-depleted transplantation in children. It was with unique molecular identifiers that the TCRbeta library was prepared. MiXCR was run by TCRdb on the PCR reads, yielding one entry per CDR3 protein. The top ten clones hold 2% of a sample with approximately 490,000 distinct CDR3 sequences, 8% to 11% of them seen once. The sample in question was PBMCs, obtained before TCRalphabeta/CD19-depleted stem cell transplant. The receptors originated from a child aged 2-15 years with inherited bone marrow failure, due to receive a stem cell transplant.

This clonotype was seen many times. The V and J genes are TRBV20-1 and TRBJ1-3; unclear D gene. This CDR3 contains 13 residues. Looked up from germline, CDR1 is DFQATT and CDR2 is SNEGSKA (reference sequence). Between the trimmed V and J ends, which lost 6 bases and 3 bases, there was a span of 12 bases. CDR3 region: CSAVPLDGNTIYF. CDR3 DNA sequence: TGCAGTGCGGTCCCCTTGGATGGAAACACCATATATTTT.

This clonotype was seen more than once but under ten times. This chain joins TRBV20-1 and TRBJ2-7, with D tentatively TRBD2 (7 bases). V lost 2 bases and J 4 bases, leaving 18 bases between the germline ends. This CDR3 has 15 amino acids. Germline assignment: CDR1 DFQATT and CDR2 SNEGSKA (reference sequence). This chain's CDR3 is CSARWGGLQGYEQYF. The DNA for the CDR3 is TGCAGTGCTAGATGGGGGGGGCTACAGGGTTACGAGCAGTACTTC.

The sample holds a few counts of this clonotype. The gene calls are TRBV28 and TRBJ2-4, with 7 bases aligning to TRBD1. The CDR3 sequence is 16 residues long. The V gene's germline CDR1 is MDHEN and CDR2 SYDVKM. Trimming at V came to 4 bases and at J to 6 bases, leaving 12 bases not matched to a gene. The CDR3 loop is CASSSGTGAGGNIQYF. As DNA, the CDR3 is TGTGCCAGCAGTTCGGGAACAGGGGCGGGTGGAAACATTCAGTACTTC.

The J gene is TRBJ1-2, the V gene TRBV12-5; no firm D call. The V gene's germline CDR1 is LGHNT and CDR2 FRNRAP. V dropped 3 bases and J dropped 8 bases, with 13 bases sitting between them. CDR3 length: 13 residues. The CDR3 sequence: CASGLEGIGGYTF. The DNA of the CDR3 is TGTGCTAGTGGTTTAGAGGGTATTGGCGGCTACACCTTC.

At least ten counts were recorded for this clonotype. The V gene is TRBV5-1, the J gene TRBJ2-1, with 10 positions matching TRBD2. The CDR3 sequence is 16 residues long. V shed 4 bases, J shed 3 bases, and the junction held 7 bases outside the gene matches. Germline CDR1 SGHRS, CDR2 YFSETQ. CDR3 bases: TGCGCCAGCAGCATCGGACTAGCGGTAAACTACAATGAGCAGTTCTTC. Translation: CASSIGLAVNYNEQFF.

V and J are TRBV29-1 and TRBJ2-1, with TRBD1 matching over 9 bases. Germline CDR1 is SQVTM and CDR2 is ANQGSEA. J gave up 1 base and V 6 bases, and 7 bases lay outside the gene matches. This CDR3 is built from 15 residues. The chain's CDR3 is CSVTRQGGSYNEQFF. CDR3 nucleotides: TGCAGCGTCACACGACAGGGGGGATCCTACAATGAGCAGTTCTTC.

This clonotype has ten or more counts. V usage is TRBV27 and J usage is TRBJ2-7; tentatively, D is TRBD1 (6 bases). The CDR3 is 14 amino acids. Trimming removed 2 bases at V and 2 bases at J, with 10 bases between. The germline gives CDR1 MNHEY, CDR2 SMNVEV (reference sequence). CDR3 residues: CASSLTGLPYEQYF. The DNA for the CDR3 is TGTGCCAGCAGTTTAACAGGGCTACCCTACGAGCAGTACTTC.

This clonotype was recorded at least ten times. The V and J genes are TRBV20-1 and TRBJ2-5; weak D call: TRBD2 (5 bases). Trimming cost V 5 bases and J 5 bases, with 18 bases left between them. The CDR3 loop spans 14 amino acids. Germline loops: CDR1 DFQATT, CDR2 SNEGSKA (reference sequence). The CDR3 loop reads CSAGLLALRETQYF. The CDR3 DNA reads TGCAGTGCTGGACTTCTAGCATTGAGGGAGACCCAGTACTTC.